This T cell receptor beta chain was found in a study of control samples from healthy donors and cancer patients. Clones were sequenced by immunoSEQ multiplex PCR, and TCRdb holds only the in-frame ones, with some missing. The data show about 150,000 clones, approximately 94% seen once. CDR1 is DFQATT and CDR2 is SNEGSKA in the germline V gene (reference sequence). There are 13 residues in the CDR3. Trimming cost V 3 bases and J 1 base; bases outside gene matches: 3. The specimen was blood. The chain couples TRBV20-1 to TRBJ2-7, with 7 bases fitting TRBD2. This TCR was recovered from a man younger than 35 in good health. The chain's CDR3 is CSASAGVSYEQYF. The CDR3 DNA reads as TGCAGTGCTAGTGCGGGAGTGTCCTACGAGCAGTACTTC.